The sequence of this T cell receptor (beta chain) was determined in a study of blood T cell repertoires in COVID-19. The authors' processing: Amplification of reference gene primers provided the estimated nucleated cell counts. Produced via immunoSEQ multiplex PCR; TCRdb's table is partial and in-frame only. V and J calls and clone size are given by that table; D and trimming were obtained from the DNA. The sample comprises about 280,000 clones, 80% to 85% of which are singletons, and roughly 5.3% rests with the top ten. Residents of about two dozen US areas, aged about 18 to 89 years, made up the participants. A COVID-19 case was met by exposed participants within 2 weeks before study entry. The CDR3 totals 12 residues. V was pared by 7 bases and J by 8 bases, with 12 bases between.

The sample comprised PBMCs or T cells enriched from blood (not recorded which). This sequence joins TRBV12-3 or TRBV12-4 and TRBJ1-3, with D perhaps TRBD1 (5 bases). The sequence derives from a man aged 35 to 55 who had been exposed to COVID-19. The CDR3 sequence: CASNPRGDTIYF. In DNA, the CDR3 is TGTGCCAGCAACCCAAGGGGTGACACCATATATTTT.